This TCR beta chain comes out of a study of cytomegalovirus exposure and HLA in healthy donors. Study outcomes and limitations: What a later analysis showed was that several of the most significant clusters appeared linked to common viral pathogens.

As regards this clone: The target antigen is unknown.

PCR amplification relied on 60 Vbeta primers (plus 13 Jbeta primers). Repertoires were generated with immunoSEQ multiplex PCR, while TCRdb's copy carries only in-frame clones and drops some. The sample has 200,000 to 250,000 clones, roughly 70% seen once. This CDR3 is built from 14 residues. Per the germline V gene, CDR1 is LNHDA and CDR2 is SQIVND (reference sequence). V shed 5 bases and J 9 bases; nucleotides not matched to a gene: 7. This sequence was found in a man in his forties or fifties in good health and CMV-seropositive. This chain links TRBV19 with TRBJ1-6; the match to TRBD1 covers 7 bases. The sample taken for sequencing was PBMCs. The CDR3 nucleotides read TGTGCCAGTAGTGCACGACAGGGTAGTTCACCCCTCCACTTT. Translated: CASSARQGSSPLHF.